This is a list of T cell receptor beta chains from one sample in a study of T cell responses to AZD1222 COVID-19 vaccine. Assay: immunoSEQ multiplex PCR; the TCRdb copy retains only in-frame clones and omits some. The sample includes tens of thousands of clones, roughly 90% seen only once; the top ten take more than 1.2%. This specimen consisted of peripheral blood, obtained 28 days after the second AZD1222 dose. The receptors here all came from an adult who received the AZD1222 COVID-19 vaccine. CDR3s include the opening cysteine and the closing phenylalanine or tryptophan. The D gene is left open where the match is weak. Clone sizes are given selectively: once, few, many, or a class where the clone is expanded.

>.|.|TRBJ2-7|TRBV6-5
CASSRSKGIYEQYF
TGTGCCAGCAGCAGAAGCAAGGGAATCTACGAGCAGTACTTC
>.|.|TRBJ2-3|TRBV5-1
CASSRQFTDTQYF
TGCGCCAGCAGCCGACAATTCACAGATACGCAGTATTTT
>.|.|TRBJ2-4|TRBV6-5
CASSPRQNIQYF
TGTGCCAGCAGCCCCCGGCAAAACATTCAGTACTTC
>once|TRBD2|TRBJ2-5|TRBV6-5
CASTLRLAGKETQYF
TGTGCCAGCACCCTACGACTAGCGGGGAAAGAGACCCAGTACTTC
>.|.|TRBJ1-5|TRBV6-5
CASALRGNQPQHF
TGTGCCAGCGCCCTGCGTGGCAATCAGCCCCAGCATTTT
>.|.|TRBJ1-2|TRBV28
CASSRRAGYTF
TGTGCCAGCAGTCGGCGGGCTGGCTACACCTTC
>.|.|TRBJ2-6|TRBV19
CASSMRDTPSGANVLTF
TGTGCCAGTAGTATGAGGGATACACCCTCTGGGGCCAACGTCCTGACTTTC
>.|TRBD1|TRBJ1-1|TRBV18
CASSPPGQGAGNTEAFF
TGTGCCAGCTCACCTCCGGGACAGGGGGCTGGGAACACTGAAGCTTTCTTT
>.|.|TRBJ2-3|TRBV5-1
CASRYTWALTDTQYF
TGCGCCAGCAGATACACCTGGGCACTTACAGATACGCAGTATTTT
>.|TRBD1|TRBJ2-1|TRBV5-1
CASSLGQRNEQFF
TGCGCCAGCAGCCTGGGACAGCGGAATGAGCAGTTCTTC
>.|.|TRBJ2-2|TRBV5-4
CASSVGTSTTGELFF
TGTGCCAGCAGCGTCGGGACTTCCACCACCGGGGAGCTGTTTTTT
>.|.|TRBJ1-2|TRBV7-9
CASSLATAKTYGYTF
TGTGCCAGCAGCTTAGCGACAGCCAAAACCTATGGCTACACCTTC
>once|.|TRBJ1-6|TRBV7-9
CASSLASGVNSPLHF
TGTGCCAGCAGCTTAGCGTCGGGGGTTAATTCACCCCTCCACTTT